This T cell receptor (beta chain) was documented in a study of shared clonotypes between healthy human individuals. Germline lookup yields CDR1 SEHNR and CDR2 FQNEAQ (reference sequence). Trimming cost V 5 bases and J 4 bases; bases outside gene matches: 9. The CDR3 consists of 16 residues. The naive CD8 population came from CD45RO-negative cells selected for CCR7, without terminally differentiated effector memory CD45RA+ cells. Nashville, Tennessee was home to all donors, who were Caucasian adults. General study findings and limits: Generation probabilities of non-shared clonotypes were lower (relative to those shared by all four donors). Naive subsets tended to show greater estimated richness than memory subsets.

A note on this clone: Its antigen is still unknown.

Per the study methods: ImmunoSEQ gave junction-only sequences without quality scores, so filtering differed. Assay: immunoSEQ multiplex PCR; the TCRdb copy retains only in-frame clones and omits some. V and J calls and clone size are those listed in that table; D and trimming were worked out from the DNA. The sample has nearly 2 million clones; approximately 94% are singletons. The clonotype originates from a man younger than 30 in good health. V is TRBV7-9 and J is TRBJ2-3; 10 bases are a match to TRBD2. The source material was naive CD8+ T cells sorted from blood. CDR3 nucleotide sequence: TGTGCCAGCAGCCCCCCTAGCGGGAGAGAATCAGATACGCAGTATTTT. Translating gives CASSPPSGRESDTQYF.